Described below is a single T cell receptor (beta chain) sequence and its context. Its antigen is not identified. The sample originates from a study of Ad26.COV2.S vaccination and SARS-CoV-2 variants. About the research overall: Recipients of Ad26.COV2.S got it intramuscularly, once or twice 56 days apart. Findings of the study overall: Post-vaccination breadth of spike-specific CD8+ and CD4+ T cell responses was reportedly substantial.

Produced via immunoSEQ multiplex PCR; TCRdb's table is partial and in-frame only. Of about 410,000 clones in the sample, roughly nine tenths were seen once. J gave up 3 bases and V 4 bases, and 10 bases lay outside the gene matches. Germline assignment: CDR1 SGHRS and CDR2 YFSETQ. The CDR3 is 17 residues long. Treatment in this sample: some 20 received Ad26.COV2.S at low or high dose, single or two shots; 5 received placebo; per-sample allocation not given. Collection of samples fell on day 63 after the first vaccine or placebo injection. The V and J genes are TRBV5-1 and TRBJ1-1, with TRBD1 identical over 12 bases. This receptor was obtained from a person aged 18-60 years who received the Ad26.COV2.S COVID-19 vaccine or a placebo. The sample here was peripheral blood, taken in a trial of Ad26.COV2.S vaccine versus placebo. CDR3 sequence: CASSPGTGGAEDTEAFF. The CDR3 nucleotides read TGCGCCAGCAGCCCCGGGACAGGGGGCGCCGAAGACACTGAAGCTTTCTTT.